Each of the 31 T cell receptor beta chains below was sequenced from the same sample in a study of shared T cell receptors in the human thymus. Sequenced by immunoSEQ multiplex PCR; TCRdb stores in-frame clones only, minus some. Here the sample spans some 760,000 clones, 70% to 90% being singletons. This same sample was also taken into another study, of human thymus T cells.

Material: thymocytes. These receptors were collected from a girl less than two years old with a congenital heart defect.

The rearrangement links TRBV27 to TRBJ2-7; 7 bases align to TRBD1. With V trimmed by 6 bases and J by 0 bases, 23 bases remained unmatched. Germline lookup yields CDR1 MNHEY and CDR2 SMNVEV (reference sequence). The CDR3 has 20 amino acids. CDR3 in DNA: TGTGCCAGCAGCGGACAATACCCGGGACAGCACTTGGTTGGCTCCTACGAGCAGTACTTC. Translation: CASSGQYPGQHLVGSYEQYF.

The chain is built from TRBV28 and TRBJ1-5; 9 bases are shared with TRBD1. J gave up 5 bases and V 8 bases, and 10 bases lay outside the gene matches. Germline loops: CDR1 MDHEN, CDR2 SYDVKM. The CDR3 is 15 amino acids. The CDR3 spells CASRYRTGDYQPQHF. The CDR3 region has the DNA TGTGCCAGCCGATATAGGACAGGGGATTATCAGCCCCAGCATTTT.

This sequence joins TRBV5-6 and TRBJ1-1; 9 bases agree with TRBD1. Germline CDR1 is SGHDT and CDR2 is YYEEEE. The CDR3 sequence is 15 residues long. With V trimmed by 2 bases and J by 6 bases, 8 bases remained unmatched. This CDR3 is CASSLGTGISPEAFF. The CDR3 DNA follows: TGTGCCAGCAGCTTAGGGACAGGGATTAGCCCTGAAGCTTTCTTT.

The chain couples TRBV6-5 to TRBJ2-7, with D possibly being TRBD1 (6 bases). The CDR3 spans 16 residues. The V end lost 0 bases, the J end lost 2 bases, and 14 bases lay between the germline ends. CDR1 is MNHEY and CDR2 is SVGAGI in the germline V gene. CDR3 in amino acids: CASSYSMYRAAYEQYF. The CDR3 nucleotides are TGTGCCAGCAGTTACTCGATGTACAGGGCCGCCTACGAGCAGTACTTC.

The chain employs TRBV15 and TRBJ1-5; TRBD1 aligns across 7 bases. Germline CDR1 LNHNV, CDR2 YYDKDF (reference sequence). Losses at the gene ends were 6 bases for V and 0 bases for J; bases not matched to a gene: 11. The CDR3 is 17 residues long. The CDR3 spells CATSNRDRPDSNQPQHF. CDR3 nucleotides: TGTGCCACCAGTAACCGGGACAGACCGGATAGCAATCAGCCCCAGCATTTT.

V usage is TRBV10-3 and J usage is TRBJ1-4; 7 nucleotides agree with TRBD1. The trim removed 4 bases at V and 1 base at J, leaving 18 bases unmatched. This CDR3 is built from 20 residues. Germline V lookup: CDR1 ENHRY, CDR2 SYGVKD. The DNA for the CDR3 is TGTGCCATCAGTGTAGGCCGGACAGGAAGGCGCAATGGAACTAATGAAAAACTGTTTTTT. This translates into CAISVGRTGRRNGTNEKLFF.

This chain connects TRBV14 to TRBJ2-7, with D perhaps TRBD1 (6 bases). The ends were cut back, 0 bases at V and 5 bases at J, with 17 bases in the middle. The V gene's germline CDR1 is SGHDN and CDR2 FVKESK. The CDR3 has 16 residues. The CDR3 DNA follows: TGTGCCAGCAGCCAAGATTATCCCGGCAGGGGTCACGAGCAGTACTTC. This codes for CASSQDYPGRGHEQYF. The full variable domain, in which reference TRBV14 and TRBJ2-7 provide the parts outside the CDR3, is EAGVTQFPSHSVIEKGQTVTLRCDPISGHDNLYWYRRVMGKEIKFLLHFVKESKQDESGMPNNRFLAERTGGTYSTLKVQPAELEDSGVYFCASSQDYPGRGHEQYFGPGTRLTVT.

The V gene is TRBV4-3, the J gene TRBJ2-7; 7 nucleotides match TRBD2. V was clipped by 0 bases and J by 7 bases; unmatched bases: 15. Germline CDR1 is LGHNA and CDR2 is YSLEER. CDR3 size: 17 residues. The CDR3 DNA reads as TGCGCCAGCAGCCAAGATCATGGAGCGGGGAACAGTGGGGAGCAGTACTTC. Translating it yields CASSQDHGAGNSGEQYF.

The chain links TRBV2 to TRBJ2-7; 7 bases line up with TRBD1. The V gene end was trimmed by 6 bases and the J gene end by 4 bases; junction bases not matched to a gene: 12. Germline V gene lookup returns CDR1 SNHLY and CDR2 FYNNEI. The CDR3 has 15 residues. For the CDR3, the DNA is TGTGCCAGCAGAGCCCCGCAGGGGGAACTATACGAGCAGTACTTC. It translates to CASRAPQGELYEQYF.

The chain carries TRBV28 and TRBJ1-5; no clear D. CDR1 is MDHEN and CDR2 is SYDVKM in the germline V gene. V was trimmed by 2 bases and J by 4 bases, leaving 12 bases between them. The CDR3 is 15 amino acids. CDR3 in amino acids: CASSLPLTRNQPQHF. In DNA form, the CDR3 reads TGTGCCAGCAGTTTACCCCTGACAAGAAATCAGCCCCAGCATTTT.

The V and J genes are TRBV14 and TRBJ1-2; D ambiguous. The CDR3 has 14 residues. V dropped 3 bases and J dropped 7 bases, with 15 bases sitting between them. CDR1 is SGHDN and CDR2 is FVKESK in the germline V gene. CDR3 region: CASSHKGSGSGYTF. CDR3 in DNA: TGTGCCAGCAGCCATAAGGGCTCGGGGTCTGGCTACACCTTC.

This clone was recorded only once. The J gene is TRBJ1-5, the V gene TRBV12-2. TRBV12-2 is annotated as a pseudogene. This CDR3 comprises 20 residues. The CDR3 region is CASRLVRATDRNFSNQPQHF. CDR3 nucleotide sequence: TGTGCAAGTCGCTTAGTGAGGGCCACAGATAGGAACTTTAGCAATCAGCCCCAGCATTTT.

This clone showed up just once. The rearrangement joins TRBV7-9 to TRBJ2-2; TRBD1 might be the D (7 bases). This CDR3 is 14 amino acids long. Germline CDR1 SEHNR, CDR2 FQNEAQ (reference sequence). Trimming left V 10 bases short and J 6 bases short, with 18 bases between. CDR3 region: CATLKQGEAGELFF. The CDR3 DNA reads as TGTGCCACCCTGAAGCAGGGGGAGGCCGGGGAGCTGTTTTTT.

The table lists this clone with a few counts. The chain joins TRBV9 to TRBJ1-4, with TRBD1 matching over 7 bases. Unmatched junction bases numbered 5, after V lost 3 bases and J lost 0 bases. CDR1 is SGDLS, CDR2 YYNGEE, per germline. This CDR3 has 16 amino acids. The chain's CDR3 is CASSAGDRSTNEKLFF. DNA for the CDR3: TGTGCCAGCAGCGCAGGGGACAGATCAACTAATGAAAAACTGTTTTTT.

V is TRBV4-3 and J is TRBJ2-7; possibly TRBD1 for D (6 bases). The length of the CDR3 is 15 residues. V dropped 4 bases and J dropped 5 bases, with 18 bases sitting between them. The germline V gene encodes CDR1 LGHNA and CDR2 YSLEER. The chain's CDR3 is CASSPSHRVAHEQYF. The CDR3 DNA sequence: TGCGCCAGCAGCCCTTCTCACAGGGTAGCCCACGAGCAGTACTTC.

CDR3 protein: CASSNLPGIYSPLHF. The CDR3 DNA reads TGTGCCAGTAGTAACTTACCCGGGATCTATTCACCCCTCCACTTT. The chain recombines TRBV19 with TRBJ1-6; D unclear. The CDR3 extends over 15 amino acids. Germline V gene data show CDR1 as LNHDA and CDR2 as SQIVND (reference sequence). Trimming shortened V by 4 bases and J by 8 bases, and 15 bases separated the two germline ends.

This chain uses TRBV2 with TRBJ2-3, with D tentatively TRBD1 (6 bases). The germline CDR1 and CDR2 sequences are SNHLY and FYNNEI. V lost 6 bases and J 4 bases, leaving 8 bases between the germline ends. The CDR3 runs 12 residues. In DNA, the CDR3 is TGTGCCAGCAGCCGACAGGCAGATACGCAGTATTTT. It translates to CASSRQADTQYF. The full variable domain, with the rest looked up from reference TRBV2 and TRBJ2-3, is EPEVTQTPSHQVTQMGQEVILRCVPISNHLYFYWYRQILGQKVEFLVSFYNNEISEKSEIFDDQFSVERPDGSNFTLKIRSTKLEDSAMYFCASSRQADTQYFGPGTRLTVL.

V gene TRBV5-6 combines with J gene TRBJ1-5; 7 bases fit TRBD1. Germline V gene sequence: CDR1 SGHDT, CDR2 YYEEEE. The CDR3 is made up of 15 amino acids. Germline trimming cut 4 bases from V and 3 bases from J; bases unmatched to any gene: 7. CDR3 nucleotides: TGTGCCAGCAGCAATGGACAGGCGTCCAATCAGCCCCAGCATTTT. Translated: CASSNGQASNQPQHF.

The V gene is TRBV30, the J gene TRBJ1-2, with D possibly being TRBD1 (6 bases). The CDR3 is 16 amino acids. Germline CDR1 and CDR2: GTSNPN and SVGIG (reference sequence). The V gene lost 3 bases and the J gene lost 5 bases, with 22 bases spanning the gap. The DNA of the CDR3 is TGTGCCTGGAGCTGTTCGGGCTCAGGGGTCAGATATGGCTACACCTTC. Translated: CAWSCSGSGVRYGYTF.

The chain uses TRBV4-1 and TRBJ1-2; TRBD1 matches 9 bases. Trimming cost V 4 bases and J 3 bases; bases outside gene matches: 6. The germline CDR1 and CDR2 sequences are MGHRA and YSYEKL. The CDR3 is 15 amino acids. The CDR3 is CASSPPQGADYGYTF. The CDR3 DNA follows: TGCGCCAGCAGCCCTCCACAGGGGGCGGACTATGGCTACACCTTC.

The J gene is TRBJ1-2, the V gene TRBV7-2, with a weak D call TRBD1 (5 bases). Germline assignment: CDR1 SGHTA and CDR2 FQGNSA. This CDR3 spans 14 amino acids. The V and J ends lost 5 bases and 4 bases respectively, with 14 bases between them. The CDR3 sequence: CASSPRQKPYGYTF. CDR3 nucleotide sequence: TGTGCCAGCAGCCCGAGACAGAAACCCTATGGCTACACCTTC.

The CDR3 region is CASSTSEANPTEAFF. Here the CDR3 DNA reads TGTGCCAGCAGTACCTCCGAGGCCAACCCCACTGAAGCTTTCTTT. The chain combines TRBV28 with TRBJ1-1, with unresolved D. Trimming took off 5 bases at V and 4 bases at J, with 17 bases between the two ends. Looked up from germline, CDR1 is MDHEN and CDR2 is SYDVKM. This CDR3 region has 15 residues.

The V call is TRBV2, the J call TRBJ1-4; D gene unclear. CDR1 is SNHLY and CDR2 is FYNNEI in the germline V gene. The V gene lost 5 bases and the J gene lost 0 bases, with 10 bases spanning the gap. The CDR3 is made up of 15 amino acids. CDR3 nucleotide sequence: TGTGCCAGCAGTCAGGAATCTGCAACTAATGAAAAACTGTTTTTT. This codes for CASSQESATNEKLFF.

The chain is built from TRBV9 and TRBJ1-1, with D perhaps TRBD1 (5 bases). The CDR3 runs to 17 residues. The V end was cut by 0 bases, the J end by 2 bases, with 17 bases between. Per the germline V gene, CDR1 is SGDLS and CDR2 is YYNGEE. The CDR3 DNA sequence: TGTGCCAGCAGCGTAGAGGGAAAACCAGGGCAAAACACTGAAGCTTTCTTT. It translates to CASSVEGKPGQNTEAFF. Full variable domain (outside the CDR3, taken from reference TRBV9 and TRBJ1-1): DSGVTQTPKHLITATGQRVTLRCSPRSGDLSVYWYQQSLDQGLQFLIQYYNGEERAKGNILERFSAQQFPDLHSELNLSSLELGDSALYFCASSVEGKPGQNTEAFFGQGTRLTVV.

The chain links TRBV28 to TRBJ1-2; 7 bases are shared with TRBD1. The germline CDR1 and CDR2 sequences are MDHEN and SYDVKM. V was clipped by 5 bases and J by 2 bases; unmatched bases: 11. The CDR3 sequence is 16 residues long. This chain's CDR3 is CASSLPEGALNYGYTF. CDR3 DNA sequence: TGTGCCAGCAGTCTCCCTGAGGGGGCGTTAAACTATGGCTACACCTTC.

The chain recombines TRBV9 with TRBJ2-5, with 7 bases lining up with TRBD2. V was clipped by 4 bases and J by 2 bases; unmatched bases: 2. The CDR3 sequence is 13 residues long. CDR1 is SGDLS and CDR2 is YYNGEE in the germline V gene. Here the CDR3 reads CASSTSVQETQYF. The DNA for the CDR3 is TGTGCCAGCAGCACTAGCGTTCAAGAGACCCAGTACTTC.

This clone was seen only once. The chain carries TRBV6-5 and TRBJ2-7; possibly TRBD1 for D (5 bases). The CDR3 is 12 amino acids. Germline V lookup: CDR1 MNHEY, CDR2 SVGAGI. V lost 10 bases and J 2 bases, leaving 12 bases between the germline ends. The CDR3 reads CATTRVPYEQYF. The CDR3, as DNA: TGTGCCACAACCAGGGTGCCCTACGAGCAGTACTTC.

The chain links TRBV9 to TRBJ1-2; D may be TRBD1 (6 bases). The V gene's germline CDR1 is SGDLS and CDR2 YYNGEE. With 0 bases removed from V and 0 bases from J, the gap between germline ends came to 15 bases. The CDR3 has 17 amino acids. CDR3 nucleotide sequence: TGTGCCAGCAGCGTAGTTGATCGGGACACTGCTAACTATGGCTACACCTTC. As protein: CASSVVDRDTANYGYTF.

In DNA, the CDR3 is TGCGCCAGCAGCCAAGGTAACAGGGTTTTGACCGAGCAGTACTTC. Its protein is CASSQGNRVLTEQYF. The chain joins TRBV4-1 to TRBJ2-7; TRBD1 is a possible D gene (6 bases). V lost 1 base and J lost 6, with 16 bases in between. This CDR3 is built from 15 residues. Per the germline V gene, CDR1 is MGHRA and CDR2 is YSYEKL.

This chain joins TRBV6-5 and TRBJ1-6; D remains unclear. V was cut by 6 bases and J by 10 bases, with 16 bases left in between. The CDR3 runs 14 residues. Germline CDR1 reads MNHEY; CDR2 reads SVGAGI. The chain's CDR3 is CASRPTGVSSPLHF. Here the CDR3 DNA reads TGTGCCAGCAGGCCTACCGGGGTCAGCTCACCCCTCCACTTT.

V and J are TRBV27 and TRBJ2-3; the match to TRBD2 covers 13 bases. This CDR3 contains 20 residues. Trimming removed 0 bases from V and 4 bases from J; junction bases left unmatched: 13. The germline V gene has CDR1 MNHEY and CDR2 SMNVEV (reference sequence). The CDR3: CASSLSTGTSGGENSDTQYF. CDR3 nucleotides: TGTGCCAGCAGTTTATCTACCGGTACTAGCGGGGGGGAGAATTCAGATACGCAGTATTTT.